This T cell receptor beta chain was found in a study of cytomegalovirus exposure and HLA in healthy donors. Note on this clone: Its antigen is currently unknown.

The PCR made use of 60 Vbeta and 13 Jbeta primers. Original data processing: Unique TCR beta chains totaled roughly 80 million in a later count, with about 11 million of them shared. Clones were sequenced by immunoSEQ multiplex PCR, and TCRdb holds only the in-frame ones, with some missing. The DNA was the basis for D and trimming; V, J and clone size are from that table. The data show about 150,000 clones, with roughly 79% seen just once and about 6.7% held by the top ten. The germline gives CDR1 SGHRS, CDR2 YFSETQ. Trimming took 3 bases from V and 1 from J; bases not matched to a gene: 16. The CDR3 sequence is 19 residues long. Points from the study as a whole: Exclusion applied to some V segments, including TRBV6-2 and TRBV6-3, as they were indistinguishable.

The TCR comes from a woman aged 40 to 50 in good health and CMV-seropositive. Sample: PBMCs. The chain uses TRBV5-1 and TRBJ2-3; TRBD2 matches at 8 bases. As DNA, the CDR3 is TGCGCCAGCAGCTCCACCCCACCCAGCGGGGGAGGACGCACAGATACGCAGTATTTT. Protein: CASSSTPPSGGGRTDTQYF.